This T cell receptor beta chain was observed in a study of blood T cell repertoires in COVID-19. Data came from immunoSEQ multiplex PCR; TCRdb stores just in-frame clones and leaves some out. The data hold 30,000 to 40,000 clones, with roughly 87% observed a single time. Trimming stripped 4 bases from V and 0 bases from J, with 9 bases between. CDR1 is MNHEY and CDR2 is SMNVEV in the germline V gene (reference sequence). CDR3 length equals 14 residues. Input material: peripheral blood. The sequence derives from a man in his fifties with active or convalescent COVID-19. This chain connects TRBV27 to TRBJ1-2, with D perhaps matching TRBD1 (5 bases). The CDR3 reads CASSSDRANYGYTF. CDR3 nucleotides: TGTGCCAGCAGTTCTGACAGAGCTAACTATGGCTACACCTTC.